This T cell receptor (beta chain) was documented in a study of molecular identifiers for immune sequencing clone quantification. TCRdb reprocessed the PCR reads via MiXCR and lists one record per CDR3 protein. The table shows 100,000 or so distinct CDR3 sequences, with over 20% occurring only once. This CDR3 spans 12 amino acids. Trimming shortened V by 10 bases and J by 15 bases, and 22 bases separated the two germline ends. In germline, CDR1 is SNHLY, CDR2 FYNNEI. At least ten counts were recorded for this clonotype. Source material: naive CD8+ T cells from blood, with Jurkat cell RNA spiked in. Subset: FACS-sorted CD8+CD4-CCR7+CD45RA+ naive T cells. The chain is built from TRBV2 and TRBJ2-1; perhaps D is TRBD1 or TRBD2 (6 bases each). This receptor was obtained from a human donor in good health. Some libraries in this study had Jurkat cell RNA spiked in. CDR3 region: CATARGQGIRFF. CDR3 DNA: TGTGCCACCGCCCGGGGGCAGGGGATACGGTTCTTC.